These T cell receptor beta chains were read from a single sample in a study of T cell responses to AZD1222 COVID-19 vaccine. The assay was immunoSEQ multiplex PCR, and TCRdb's table has in-frame clones only and misses some. The data contain roughly 150,000 clones, around 90% of them singletons. The material was peripheral blood, obtained on day 0 of AZD1222 vaccination. Receptors originate from an adult in good health. Each CDR3 is given without its conserved first and last residue.

V gene	J gene	CDR3 protein
TRBV12-3/TRBV12-4	TRBJ2-7	ASSYSGSYEQY
TRBV6-2/TRBV6-3	TRBJ2-1	ASSFRGVHNEQF
TRBV4-2	TRBJ1-2	ASSQSLRVDNYGYT
TRBV6-4	TRBJ1-4	ASSEGVGTNEKLF
TRBV28	TRBJ2-1	ASSSVGDEQF
TRBV4-1	TRBJ2-5	ASTQSGGGQGETQY
TRBV30	TRBJ1-2	ACPATAYGYT
TRBV11-3	TRBJ2-1	ASSLGSALGVRKSYNEQF
TRBV9	TRBJ2-2	ASSVGREGRTGELF
TRBV5-1	TRBJ1-1	ASRTGGSEAF
TRBV5-6	TRBJ2-1	ASSVRGTGLQKEF
TRBV27	TRBJ1-2	ASSLYPPGGMDGYT
TRBV6-1	TRBJ1-1	ASSDRGLNTEAF
TRBV6-5	TRBJ2-3	ASSYLGDVDTQY
TRBV9	TRBJ2-1	ASSVELWTNAANEQF
TRBV24-1	TRBJ2-6	ATSGPLTGFGANVLT
TRBV15	TRBJ2-5	ATSSVSQGGQETQY
TRBV7-2	TRBJ1-3	ASSARSGNTIY
TRBV11-2	TRBJ2-7	ASSVSYEQY
TRBV6-1	TRBJ2-3	ASSEAWGTQY
TRBV4-2	TRBJ1-1	ASSQARQHMNTEAF
TRBV7-2	TRBJ2-3	ASSPVAGDTQY
TRBV4-1	TRBJ2-7	ASSLVAPSSGSTTWNEQY
TRBV3-1/TRBV3-2	TRBJ1-2	ASSQDRGDTWFKGVYGYT
TRBV3-1/TRBV3-2	TRBJ2-1	ASSQAMGGSSYNEQF
TRBV5-1	TRBJ1-2	ASSSAPQGARGYT
TRBV7-9	TRBJ2-7	ASSLGQGGEQY
TRBV7-2	TRBJ1-2	ASSPPGTGLSGYT
TRBV15	TRBJ2-6	ATSAGSGANVLT
TRBV7-9	TRBJ2-5	ASSFADPQETQY
TRBV18	TRBJ1-1	ASSRRTGGSDTEAF
TRBV11-2	TRBJ1-6	ASSPGTTDNSPLH
TRBV7-8	TRBJ2-1	ASSLPLGLAGALLNEQF
TRBV5-5	TRBJ2-7	ASTYEQY
TRBV5-1	TRBJ2-3	ASSLGSSGSTDTQY
TRBV18	TRBJ2-7	ASSPLRATSYEQY
TRBV18	TRBJ2-5	ASSWNAGPQETQY
TRBV12-3/TRBV12-4	TRBJ1-1	ASSGQREAF
TRBV5-1	TRBJ2-2	ASSLGLAGGAGELF
TRBV6-4	TRBJ2-3	ASSDSTGENTDTQY
TRBV28	TRBJ1-2	ASSRHPGQGATRYGYT
TRBV6-5	TRBJ1-1	ASTSGGVGAF
TRBV5-1	TRBJ1-4	ASSLEGGLANEKLF
TRBV6-2/TRBV6-3	TRBJ1-6	ASSYSIPRSPLH
TRBV11-3	TRBJ2-7	ASSSSGRESYEQY
TRBV6-5	TRBJ2-7	ASSPSPSYEQY
TRBV18	TRBJ2-5	ASSPGLAQETQY
TRBV24-1	TRBJ1-5	ATSAGTAGDQPQH
TRBV12-3/TRBV12-4	TRBJ1-2	ASSSRQGVGYT
TRBV6-5	TRBJ1-1	ASTGAYTEAF
TRBV6-5	TRBJ2-7	ASNWTGPTYEQY
TRBV3-1/TRBV3-2	TRBJ2-7	ASTATTGRYEQY
TRBV5-1	TRBJ2-5	ASSLTGEETQY
TRBV7-8	TRBJ2-1	ASSSSGRNEQF
TRBV6-5	TRBJ2-1	ASTFYGGTAGEQF